This T cell receptor beta chain was sequenced during a study of Ad26.COV2.S vaccination and SARS-CoV-2 variants. Across the whole study: Intramuscularly, Ad26.COV2.S was given either once or twice, 56 days apart. General study findings and limits: Vaccinees reportedly had broad spike-specific CD8+ and CD4+ T cell responses.

Turning to this clone: The antigen is undetermined.

Documented treatment: some 19 received Ad26.COV2.S at low or high dose, single or two shots; several received placebo; per-sample allocation not given. At day 63 after the first vaccine or placebo injection, samples were drawn. An Ad26 vector that expressed Wuhan-strain SARS-CoV-2 spike constituted the vaccine. Sequencing used immunoSEQ multiplex PCR; TCRdb keeps in-frame clones, though not all of them. Seen here are hundreds of thousands of clones, around 89% observed once, and the top ten hold around 4.5%. Specimen: peripheral blood, collected in a trial of Ad26.COV2.S vaccine versus placebo. This clonotype was sampled from a person between 18 and 65 years old who received the Ad26.COV2.S COVID-19 vaccine or a placebo.

The CDR3 reads CSGTGGGDEQYF. The CDR3 bases are TGCAGCGGGACAGGGGGCGGCGACGAGCAGTACTTC. V is TRBV29-1 and J is TRBJ2-7; 11 positions match TRBD1. After removal of 7 bases from V and 5 bases from J, the junction contained 4 bases not matched to a gene. This CDR3 is built from 12 residues. Germline values: CDR1 SQVTM, CDR2 ANQGSEA.